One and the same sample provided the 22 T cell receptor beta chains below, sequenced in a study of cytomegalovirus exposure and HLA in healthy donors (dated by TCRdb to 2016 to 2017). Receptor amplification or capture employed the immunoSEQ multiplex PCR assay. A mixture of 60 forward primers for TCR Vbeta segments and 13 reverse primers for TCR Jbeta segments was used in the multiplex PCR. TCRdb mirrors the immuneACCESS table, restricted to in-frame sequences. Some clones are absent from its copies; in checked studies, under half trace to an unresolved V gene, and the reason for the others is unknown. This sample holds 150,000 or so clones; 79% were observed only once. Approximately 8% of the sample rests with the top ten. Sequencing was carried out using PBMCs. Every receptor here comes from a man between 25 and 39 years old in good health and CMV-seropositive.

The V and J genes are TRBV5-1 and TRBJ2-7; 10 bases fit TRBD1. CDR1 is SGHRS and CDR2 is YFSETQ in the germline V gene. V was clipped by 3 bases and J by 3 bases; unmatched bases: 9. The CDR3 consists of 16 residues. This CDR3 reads CASSWGRQGAFYEQYF. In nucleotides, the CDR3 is TGCGCCAGCAGCTGGGGTAGACAGGGGGCCTTCTACGAGCAGTACTTC.

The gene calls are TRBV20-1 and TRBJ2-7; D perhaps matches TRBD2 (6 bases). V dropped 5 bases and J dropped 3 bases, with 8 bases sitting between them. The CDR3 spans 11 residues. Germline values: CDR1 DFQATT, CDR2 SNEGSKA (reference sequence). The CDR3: CSAGGVYEQYF. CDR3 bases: TGCAGTGCTGGCGGGGTCTACGAGCAGTACTTC.

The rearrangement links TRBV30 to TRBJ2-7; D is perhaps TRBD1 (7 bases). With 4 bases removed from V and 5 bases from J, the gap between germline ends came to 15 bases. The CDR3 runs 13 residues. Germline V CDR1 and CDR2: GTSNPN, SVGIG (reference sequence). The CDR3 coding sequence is TGTGCCTGGAACCCGCAGGGGGGCCACGAGCAGTACTTC. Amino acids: CAWNPQGGHEQYF.

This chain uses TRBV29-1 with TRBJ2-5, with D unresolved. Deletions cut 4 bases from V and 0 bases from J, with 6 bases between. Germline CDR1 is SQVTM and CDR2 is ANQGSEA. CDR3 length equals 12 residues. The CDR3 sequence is CSVGQYQETQYF. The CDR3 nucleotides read TGCAGCGTTGGTCAGTACCAAGAGACCCAGTACTTC.

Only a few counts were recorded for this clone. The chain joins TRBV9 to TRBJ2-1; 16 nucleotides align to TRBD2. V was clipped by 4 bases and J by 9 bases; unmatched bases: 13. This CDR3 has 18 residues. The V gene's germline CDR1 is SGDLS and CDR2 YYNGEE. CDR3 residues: CASSPRGSGTSGGGEQFF. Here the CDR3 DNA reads TGTGCCAGCAGCCCCCGGGGGTCTGGGACTAGCGGGGGGGGTGAGCAGTTCTTC.

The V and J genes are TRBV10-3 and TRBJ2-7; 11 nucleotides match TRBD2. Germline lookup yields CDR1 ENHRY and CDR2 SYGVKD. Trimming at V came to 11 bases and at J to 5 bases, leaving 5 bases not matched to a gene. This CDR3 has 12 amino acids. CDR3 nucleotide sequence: TGTGCCCACGAGGGACTAGCGGACGAGCAGTACTTC. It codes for CAHEGLADEQYF.

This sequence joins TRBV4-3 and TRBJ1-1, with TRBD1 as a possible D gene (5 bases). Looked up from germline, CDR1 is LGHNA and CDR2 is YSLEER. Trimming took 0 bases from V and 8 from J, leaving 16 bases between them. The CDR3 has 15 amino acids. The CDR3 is CASSQETSGGAEAFF. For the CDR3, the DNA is TGCGCCAGCAGCCAAGAGACCTCGGGCGGGGCCGAAGCTTTCTTT.

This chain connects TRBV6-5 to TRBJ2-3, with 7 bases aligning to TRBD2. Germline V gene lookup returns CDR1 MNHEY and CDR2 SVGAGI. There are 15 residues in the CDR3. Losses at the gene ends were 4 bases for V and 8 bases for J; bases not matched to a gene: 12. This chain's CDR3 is CASSSFGAGDGTQYF. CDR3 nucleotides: TGTGCCAGCAGTTCCTTCGGCGCGGGAGATGGTACGCAGTATTTT.

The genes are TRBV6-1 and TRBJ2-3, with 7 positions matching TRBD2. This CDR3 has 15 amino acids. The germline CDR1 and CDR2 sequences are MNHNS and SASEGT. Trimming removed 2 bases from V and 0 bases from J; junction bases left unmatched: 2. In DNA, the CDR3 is TGTGCCAGCAGTGAACAGCGGGGTAGCACAGATACGCAGTATTTT. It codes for CASSEQRGSTDTQYF.

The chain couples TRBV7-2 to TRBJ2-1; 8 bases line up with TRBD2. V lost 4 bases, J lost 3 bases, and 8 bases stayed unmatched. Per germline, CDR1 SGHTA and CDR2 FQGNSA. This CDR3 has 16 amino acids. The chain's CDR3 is CASSSSRGAVYNEQFF. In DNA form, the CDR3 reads TGTGCCAGCAGCTCCTCGCGGGGGGCGGTCTACAATGAGCAGTTCTTC. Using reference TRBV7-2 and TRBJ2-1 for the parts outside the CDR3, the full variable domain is GAGVSQSPSNKVTEKGKDVELRCDPISGHTALYWYRQSLGQGLEFLIYFQGNSAPDKSGLPSDRFSAERTGGSVSTLTIQRTQQEDSAVYLCASSSSRGAVYNEQFFGPGTRLTVL.

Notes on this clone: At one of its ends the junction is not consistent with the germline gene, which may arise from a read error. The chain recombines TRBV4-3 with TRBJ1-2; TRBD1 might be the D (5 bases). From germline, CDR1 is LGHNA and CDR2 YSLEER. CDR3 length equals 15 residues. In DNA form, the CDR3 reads TGCGCCAGCAGCCAAGATGGGGGGGTGAGCTATGTCTACACCTTC. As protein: CASSQDGGVSYVYTF.

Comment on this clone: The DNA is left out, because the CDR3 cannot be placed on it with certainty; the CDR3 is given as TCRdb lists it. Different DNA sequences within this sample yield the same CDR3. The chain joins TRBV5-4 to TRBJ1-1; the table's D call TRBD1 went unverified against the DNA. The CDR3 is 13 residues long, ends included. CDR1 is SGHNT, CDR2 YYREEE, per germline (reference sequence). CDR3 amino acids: CASSFGQGTVSFF.

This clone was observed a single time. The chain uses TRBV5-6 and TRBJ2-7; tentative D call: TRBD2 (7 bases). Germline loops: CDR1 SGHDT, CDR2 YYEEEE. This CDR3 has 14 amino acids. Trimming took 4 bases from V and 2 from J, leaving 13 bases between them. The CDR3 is CASSPQGRAYEQYF. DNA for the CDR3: TGTGCCAGCAGCCCTCAGGGGAGGGCCTACGAGCAGTACTTC.

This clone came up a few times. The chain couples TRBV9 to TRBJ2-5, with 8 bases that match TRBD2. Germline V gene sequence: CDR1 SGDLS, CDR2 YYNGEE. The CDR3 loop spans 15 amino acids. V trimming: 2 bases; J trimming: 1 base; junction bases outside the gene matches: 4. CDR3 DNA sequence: TGTGCCAGCAGCGTGCTCGGGGGGGCCCAAGAGACCCAGTACTTC. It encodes CASSVLGGAQETQYF.

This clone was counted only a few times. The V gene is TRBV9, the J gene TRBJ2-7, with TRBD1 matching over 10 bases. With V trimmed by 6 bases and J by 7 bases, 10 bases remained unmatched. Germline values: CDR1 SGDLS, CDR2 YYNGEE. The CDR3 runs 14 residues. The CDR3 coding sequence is TGTGCCAGCACTGTGGGACAGGGGCCGCTGGAGCAGTACTTC. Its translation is CASTVGQGPLEQYF.

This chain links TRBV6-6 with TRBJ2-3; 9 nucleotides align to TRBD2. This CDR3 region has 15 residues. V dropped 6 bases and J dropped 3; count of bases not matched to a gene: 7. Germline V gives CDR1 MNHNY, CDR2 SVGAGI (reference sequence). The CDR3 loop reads CASSPASGKTDTQYF. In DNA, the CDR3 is TGTGCCAGCAGCCCCGCTAGCGGGAAGACAGATACGCAGTATTTT.

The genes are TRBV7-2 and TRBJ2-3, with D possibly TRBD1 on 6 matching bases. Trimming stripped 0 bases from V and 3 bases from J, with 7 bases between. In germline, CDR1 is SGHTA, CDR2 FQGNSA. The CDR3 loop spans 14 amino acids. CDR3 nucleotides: TGTGCCAGCAGCTTAGCAGGGGGAACAGATACGCAGTATTTT. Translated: CASSLAGGTDTQYF.

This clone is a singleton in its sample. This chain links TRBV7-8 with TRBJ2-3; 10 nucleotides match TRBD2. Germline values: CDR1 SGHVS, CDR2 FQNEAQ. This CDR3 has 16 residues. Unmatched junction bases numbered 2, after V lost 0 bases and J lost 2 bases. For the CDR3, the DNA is TGTGCCAGCAGCTTAGCGGGACTAGCGAACACAGATACGCAGTATTTT. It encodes CASSLAGLANTDTQYF.

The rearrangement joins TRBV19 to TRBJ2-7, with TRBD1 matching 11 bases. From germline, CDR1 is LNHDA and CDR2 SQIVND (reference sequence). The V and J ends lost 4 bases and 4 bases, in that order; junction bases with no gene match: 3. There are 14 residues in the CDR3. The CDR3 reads CASSTGTGGYEQYF. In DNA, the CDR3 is TGTGCCAGTAGTACCGGGACAGGGGGGTACGAGCAGTACTTC. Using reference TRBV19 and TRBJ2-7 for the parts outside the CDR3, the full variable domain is DGGITQSPKYLFRKEGQNVTLSCEQNLNHDAMYWYRQDPGQGLRLIYYSQIVNDFQKGDIAEGYSVSREKKESFPLTVTSAQKNPTAFYLCASSTGTGGYEQYFGPGTRLTVT.

This CDR3 is CAGKPGHSTGGYTF. The CDR3 DNA is TGTGCCGGCAAACCGGGACACTCAACGGGGGGCTACACCTTC. This chain joins TRBV5-6 and TRBJ1-2; TRBD1 is a possible D gene (6 bases). V dropped 10 bases and J dropped 8 bases, with 24 bases sitting between them. The CDR3 consists of 14 residues. Per the germline V gene, CDR1 is SGHDT and CDR2 is YYEEEE. Based on the CDR3 plus reference TRBV5-6 and TRBJ1-2, the full variable domain is DAGVTQSPTHLIKTRGQQVTLRCSPKSGHDTVSWYQQALGQGPQFIFQYYEEEERQRGNFPDRFSGHQFPNYSSELNVNALLLGDSALYLCAGKPGHSTGGYTFGSGTRLTVV.

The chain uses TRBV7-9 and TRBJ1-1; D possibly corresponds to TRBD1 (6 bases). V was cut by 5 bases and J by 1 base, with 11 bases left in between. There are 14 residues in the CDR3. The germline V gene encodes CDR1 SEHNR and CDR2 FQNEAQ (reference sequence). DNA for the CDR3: TGTGCCAGCAGCCCTTGGACAGAGAACACTGAAGCTTTCTTT. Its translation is CASSPWTENTEAFF.

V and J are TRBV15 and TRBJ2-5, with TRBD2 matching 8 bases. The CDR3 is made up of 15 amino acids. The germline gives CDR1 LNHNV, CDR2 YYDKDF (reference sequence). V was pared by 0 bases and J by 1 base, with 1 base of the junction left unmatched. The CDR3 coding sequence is TGTGCCACCAGCAGAGAGACTAGCGCCCAAGAGACCCAGTACTTC. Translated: CATSRETSAQETQYF.